One T cell receptor (beta chain) is described in this entry. The antigen is not known. Researchers ran the PCR with 60 Vbeta and 13 Jbeta primers. This table comes from immunoSEQ multiplex PCR, and its TCRdb copy is limited to in-frame clones, with some not included. The sample lists approximately 150,000 clones; about four fifths were seen once. This sample is drawn from a study of cytomegalovirus exposure and HLA in healthy donors. Overall study context: Genetic ancestry analysis placed around 76% of the approximately 400 donors that were genotyped in the Caucasian-associated cluster. Notes on the study in general: Donors were assumed by presence/absence analyses to have roughly uniform sequencing depth. Investigators reported 150 to 200 TCR beta chains as tied to cytomegalovirus.

Sequencing used PBMCs. This receptor was identified in a man aged 40-55 years in good health and CMV-seronegative.

CDR3 in amino acids: CASSQDGEETQYF. The DNA of the CDR3 is TGCGCCAGCAGCCAAGATGGGGAGGAGACCCAGTACTTC. The V and J genes are TRBV4-3 and TRBJ2-5; tentatively, D is TRBD2 (5 bases). The length of the CDR3 is 13 residues. Germline V lookup: CDR1 LGHNA, CDR2 YSLEER. Trimming left V 0 bases short and J 5 bases short, with 7 bases between.